The 32 T cell receptor beta chains reported below all come from one sample, sequenced in a study of blood T cell repertoires in COVID-19 (dated by TCRdb to about 2020). Library preparation was by the immunoSEQ multiplex PCR assay. TCRdb mirrors the immuneACCESS table, restricted to in-frame sequences. Some clones are absent from its copies; in checked studies, under half trace to an unresolved V gene, and the reason for the others is unknown. This sample comprises some 110,000 clones, roughly 80% of them detected only once. The ten largest clones add up to more than 3% of the sample. Sequencing input: peripheral blood. Receptors were obtained from a woman older than 75 with active or convalescent COVID-19.

This clone was seen once. This chain connects TRBV6-1 to TRBJ1-1; TRBD1 matches 7 bases. CDR1 MNHNS and CDR2 SASEGT come from the germline V gene. This CDR3 comprises 17 residues. Trimming took 4 bases from V and 3 from J; bases not matched to a gene: 14. The CDR3 region has the DNA TGTGCCAGCAGTGGCCTCCTCTTTGACAGGGCCCACACTGAAGCTTTCTTT. This sequence encodes CASSGLLFDRAHTEAFF.

This chain links TRBV12-5 with TRBJ2-5; 7 positions agree with TRBD1. This CDR3 region has 17 residues. Germline V gives CDR1 LGHNT, CDR2 FRNRAP. The junction had 9 bases not matched to a gene; V was cut back by 2 bases and J by 0 bases. This chain's CDR3 is CASGLKATRGHQETQYF. CDR3 in DNA: TGTGCTAGTGGTTTGAAGGCCACTAGGGGGCACCAAGAGACCCAGTACTTC.

The rearrangement joins TRBV21-1 to TRBJ2-3; the tabulated D call, TRBD1, remains unverified against the DNA. TRBV21-1 is a listed pseudogene. The CDR3 runs to 18 residues. The CDR3 is CASSKSPQGASSTDTQYF. In DNA, the CDR3 is TGTGCCAGCAGCAAATCGCCGCAAGGGGCCTCTAGCACAGATACGCAGTATTTT.

V is TRBV5-1 and J is TRBJ2-3, with 7 bases fitting TRBD2. This CDR3 region has 16 residues. The ends lost 2 bases at V and 2 bases at J; junction bases unmatched: 8. Germline loops: CDR1 SGHRS, CDR2 YFSETQ. The CDR3 sequence is CASSLPSGTTTDTQYF. The CDR3 nucleotides read TGCGCCAGCAGCTTACCCAGCGGGACTACCACAGATACGCAGTATTTT.

The rearrangement joins TRBV7-2 to TRBJ2-1; no clear D gene. The V and J ends lost 1 base and 6 bases respectively, with 7 bases between them. The CDR3 is 13 amino acids. Germline loops: CDR1 SGHTA, CDR2 FQGNSA. The CDR3 sequence is CASSLVYGNEQFF. The CDR3 DNA follows: TGTGCCAGCAGCTTAGTTTACGGCAATGAGCAGTTCTTC.

The count of this clone is one. The rearrangement uses TRBV14 and TRBJ2-1, with 10 positions matching TRBD2. Trimming at V came to 1 base and at J to 7 bases, leaving 13 bases not matched to a gene. Germline CDR1 and CDR2: SGHDN and FVKESK. The CDR3 has 18 residues. The CDR3 nucleotides are TGTGCCAGCAGCCAAGTTATATCCGCTAGCGGGAGTAAGAATGAGCAGTTCTTC. Protein product: CASSQVISASGSKNEQFF. The full variable domain, its missing parts supplied by reference TRBV14 and TRBJ2-1, is EAGVTQFPSHSVIEKGQTVTLRCDPISGHDNLYWYRRVMGKEIKFLLHFVKESKQDESGMPNNRFLAERTGGTYSTLKVQPAELEDSGVYFCASSQVISASGSKNEQFFGPGTRLTVL.

The rearrangement links TRBV4-3 to TRBJ2-2; 7 nucleotides match TRBD1. Germline CDR1 reads LGHNA; CDR2 reads YSLEER. V lost 0 bases, J lost 9 bases, and 1 base stayed unmatched. The CDR3 consists of 13 residues. In DNA form, the CDR3 reads TGCGCCAGCAGCCAAGAGACAGGGTGGGAGCTGTTTTTT. Its translation: CASSQETGWELFF.

This sequence joins TRBV7-2 and TRBJ2-5, with 8 bases that match TRBD2. Germline values: CDR1 SGHTA, CDR2 FQGNSA. This CDR3 is built from 17 residues. Trimming took 5 bases from V and 5 from J; bases not matched to a gene: 16. CDR3 bases: TGTGCCAGCAGCCTTAGTGTTCGGGAGGGCCGGTGGGAGACCCAGTACTTC. Translating gives CASSLSVREGRWETQYF. The full variable domain, completed using reference TRBV7-2 and TRBJ2-5, is GAGVSQSPSNKVTEKGKDVELRCDPISGHTALYWYRQSLGQGLEFLIYFQGNSAPDKSGLPSDRFSAERTGGSVSTLTIQRTQQEDSAVYLCASSLSVREGRWETQYFGPGTRLLVL.

This chain uses TRBV19 with TRBJ2-2; 9 bases are a match to TRBD1. CDR3 length equals 16 residues. J was trimmed by 5 bases and V by 6 bases; bases with no gene match: 10. CDR1 is LNHDA, CDR2 SQIVND, per germline (reference sequence). The CDR3: CASSDPGQGRTGELFF. The CDR3 region has the DNA TGTGCCAGTAGCGATCCGGGACAGGGTCGAACCGGGGAGCTGTTTTTT. The full variable domain, its missing parts supplied by reference TRBV19 and TRBJ2-2, is DGGITQSPKYLFRKEGQNVTLSCEQNLNHDAMYWYRQDPGQGLRLIYYSQIVNDFQKGDIAEGYSVSREKKESFPLTVTSAQKNPTAFYLCASSDPGQGRTGELFFGEGSRLTVL.

This chain uses TRBV10-1 with TRBJ2-7; the D gene is possibly TRBD2 (6 bases). The V and J ends lost 6 bases and 4 bases respectively, with 19 bases between them. The CDR3 totals 15 residues. Germline CDR1 WNHNN, CDR2 SYGVQD (reference sequence). The CDR3 region has the DNA TGCGCCAGCAGAACCGGGACTCACAAGCAGTACGAGCAGTACTTC. Amino acids: CASRTGTHKQYEQYF.

The chain combines TRBV6-5 with TRBJ2-4, with D possibly TRBD1 on 6 matching bases. CDR3 size: 13 residues. Trimming cost V 6 bases and J 6 bases, with 12 bases left between them. The V gene's germline CDR1 is MNHEY and CDR2 SVGAGI. The DNA for the CDR3 is TGTGCCAGCAGCAAACAGGGCACAAACATTCAGTACTTC. Residues: CASSKQGTNIQYF.

The CDR3 coding sequence is TGTGCCAGCAGTTCGGTTTGGAGTAACGAGCAGTACTTC. As protein: CASSSVWSNEQYF. The chain uses TRBV27 and TRBJ2-7; D is ambiguous. The CDR3 is made up of 13 amino acids. CDR1 and CDR2 from the germline V gene are MNHEY and SMNVEV (reference sequence). V lost 4 bases and J lost 5, with 12 bases in between.

CDR3 residues: CASTAYDKSTGNQPQHF. The CDR3 DNA follows: TGTGCCAGCACAGCTTACGATAAGTCCACCGGGAATCAGCCCCAGCATTTT. The chain recombines TRBV7-3 with TRBJ1-5; D remains unclear. Between the trimmed V and J ends, which lost 7 bases and 4 bases, there was a span of 23 bases. The CDR3 loop spans 17 amino acids. Germline-derived CDR1 and CDR2 are SGHTA and FQGTGA.

The chain couples TRBV3-1 (or the pseudogene TRBV3-2) to TRBJ2-4, with D unresolved. Germline values: CDR1 LGHDT, CDR2 YNNKEL (reference sequence). The CDR3 loop spans 13 amino acids. Trimming shortened V by 3 bases and J by 4 bases, and 7 bases separated the two germline ends. The CDR3 region is CASSHYQKNIQYF. The CDR3 DNA reads TGTGCCAGCAGCCATTACCAGAAAAACATTCAGTACTTC.

The genes are TRBV5-1 and TRBJ1-2, with D perhaps matching TRBD1 (5 bases). Trimming removed 0 bases from V and 6 bases from J, with 9 bases in between. Germline CDR1 and CDR2: SGHRS and YFSETQ. The CDR3 runs to 13 residues. The CDR3 region is CASSLAGGDGYTF. The DNA for the CDR3 is TGCGCCAGCAGCTTGGCTGGGGGGGATGGCTACACCTTC.

The V call is TRBV6-2 or TRBV6-3, the J call TRBJ2-3; 12 positions agree with TRBD2. The CDR3 runs 15 residues. The V gene's germline CDR1 is MNHEY and CDR2 SVGEGT. With 2 bases clipped from V and 5 bases from J, the junction kept 2 bases outside the gene matches. CDR3 sequence: CASSYKGLAGDTQYF. The CDR3 bases are TGTGCCAGCAGTTACAAGGGACTAGCGGGAGATACGCAGTATTTT.

The chain uses TRBV10-3 and TRBJ2-4; 9 bases are shared with TRBD1. V lost 0 bases to trimming and J lost 13 bases; unmatched junction nucleotides: 10. CDR1 and CDR2 from the germline V gene are ENHRY and SYGVKD. CDR3 length: 15 amino acids. CDR3 sequence reads: CAISESPGQGNRQYF. CDR3 nucleotide sequence: TGTGCCATCAGTGAGTCGCCGGGACAGGGTAATCGACAGTACTTC.

This rearrangement joins TRBV10-1 to TRBJ1-2; TRBD1 agrees at 8 bases. The length of the CDR3 is 15 residues. The ends lost 2 bases at V and 1 base at J; junction bases unmatched: 3. Germline CDR1 is WNHNN and CDR2 is SYGVQD (reference sequence). The CDR3 coding sequence is TGCGCCAGCAGTGAGGGACAGGGCTATAACTATGGCTACACCTTC. It codes for CASSEGQGYNYGYTF.

The chain recombines TRBV28 with TRBJ2-1, with 11 positions matching TRBD1. The germline V gene encodes CDR1 MDHEN and CDR2 SYDVKM. The CDR3 totals 15 residues. J gave up 6 bases and V 2 bases, and 3 bases lay outside the gene matches. The CDR3 spells CASSLSGTGGNEQFF. In nucleotides, the CDR3 is TGTGCCAGCAGTTTAAGCGGGACAGGGGGCAATGAGCAGTTCTTC.

The rearrangement links TRBV28 to TRBJ1-6; tentatively, D is TRBD1 (5 bases). The V and J ends lost 4 bases and 6 bases respectively, with 13 bases between them. The CDR3 contains 15 residues. Germline lookup yields CDR1 MDHEN and CDR2 SYDVKM. The CDR3 DNA is TGTGCCAGCAGTTCGGAGGGAAGGGGTAATTCACCCCTCCACTTT. Residues: CASSSEGRGNSPLHF.

The genes are TRBV6-4 and TRBJ1-6; D is unresolved. V lost 4 bases to trimming and J lost 5 bases, with 6 bases between them. Germline-derived CDR1 and CDR2 are MRHNA and SNTAGT. The CDR3 covers 13 residues. CDR3 DNA sequence: TGTGCCAGCAGTGTTTCAGATAATTCACCCCTCCACTTT. Its translation is CASSVSDNSPLHF.

The chain has TRBV11-2 and TRBJ1-2; 10 bases fit TRBD1. Germline V gives CDR1 SGHAT, CDR2 FQNNGV. V dropped 6 bases and J dropped 6; count of bases not matched to a gene: 13. The CDR3 runs to 16 residues. The CDR3 DNA sequence: TGTGCCAGCAGACATGATCCGGGACAGGGGAGCCATGGCTACACCTTC. Its translation is CASRHDPGQGSHGYTF. Full variable domain (remainder filled in from reference TRBV11-2 and TRBJ1-2): EAGVAQSPRYKIIEKRQSVAFWCNPISGHATLYWYQQILGQGPKLLIQFQNNGVVDDSQLPKDRFSAERLKGVDSTLKIQPAKLEDSAVYLCASRHDPGQGSHGYTFGSGTRLTVV.

V usage is TRBV28 and J usage is TRBJ1-3; unclear D gene. The CDR3 contains 18 residues. CDR1 is MDHEN, CDR2 SYDVKM, per germline. The germline V and J ends were trimmed by 5 bases and 4 bases, with 24 bases remaining between them. The CDR3, as DNA: TGTGCCAGCAGTCGTCCCCAGGATAACACAGTCATCGGAAACACCATATATTTT. Its protein is CASSRPQDNTVIGNTIYF.

The chain links TRBV2 to TRBJ2-4; 9 nucleotides match TRBD1. The V gene's germline CDR1 is SNHLY and CDR2 FYNNEI. The CDR3 covers 16 residues. After removal of 5 bases from V and 0 bases from J, the junction contained 5 bases not matched to a gene. The CDR3 nucleotides are TGTGCCAGCAGTTGGGACAGGGACCTAGCCAAAAACATTCAGTACTTC. Translated, it gives CASSWDRDLAKNIQYF.

The genes are TRBV18 and TRBJ1-1, with D possibly matching TRBD1 (6 bases). V lost 6 bases to trimming and J lost 2 bases, with 13 bases between them. The CDR3 is 14 amino acids. Germline loops: CDR1 KGHSH, CDR2 LQKENI. CDR3 sequence (DNA): TGTGCCAGCTCTAGACAGGAATTAAACACTGAAGCTTTCTTT. Its translation is CASSRQELNTEAFF.

The CDR3 region has the DNA TGTGCCAGCAGCTTTTCTAGCGGCTCCTACAATGAGCAGTTCTTC. Amino acids: CASSFSSGSYNEQFF. The chain employs TRBV7-3 and TRBJ2-1; 7 positions match TRBD2. The V and J ends lost 3 bases and 0 bases, in that order; junction bases with no gene match: 2. This CDR3 has 15 amino acids. CDR1 and CDR2 from the germline V gene are SGHTA and FQGTGA. The complete variable domain, with remaining parts taken from reference TRBV7-3 and TRBJ2-1, reads GAGVSQTPSNKVTEKGKYVELRCDPISGHTALYWYRQSLGQGPEFLIYFQGTGAADDSGLPNDRFFAVRPEGSVSTLKIQRTERGDSAVYLCASSFSSGSYNEQFFGPGTRLTVL.

The chain employs TRBV7-3 and TRBJ1-1; no reliable D call. Trimming pared 1 base from V and 1 base from J, leaving 10 bases between. From germline, CDR1 is SGHTA and CDR2 FQGTGA. This CDR3 has 15 residues. CDR3 region: CASSLITAGNTEAFF. For the CDR3, the DNA is TGTGCCAGCAGCTTAATAACAGCAGGGAACACTGAAGCTTTCTTT.

This clone is a singleton in its sample. The DNA for the CDR3 is TGCGCCAGCAGCCAAGGACCAGGGGACCAAAACACCATATATTTT. The encoded protein is CASSQGPGDQNTIYF. The chain couples TRBV4-3 to TRBJ1-3, with D possibly matching TRBD1 (6 bases). There are 15 residues in the CDR3. The V end was cut by 1 base, the J end by 6 bases, with 13 bases between. CDR1 and CDR2 from the germline V gene are LGHNA and YSLEER.

The chain joins TRBV6-6 to TRBJ2-3; possibly TRBD2 for D (5 bases). V lost 2 bases to trimming and J lost 0 bases, with 9 bases between them. This CDR3 has 15 residues. CDR1 and CDR2 (germline): MNHNY, SVGAGI (reference sequence). CDR3 sequence reads: CASSYTGISTDTQYF. In nucleotides, the CDR3 is TGTGCCAGCAGTTACACGGGAATTAGCACAGATACGCAGTATTTT.

The V and J genes are TRBV18 and TRBJ2-7, with D possibly being TRBD1 (5 bases). Germline-derived CDR1 and CDR2 are KGHSH and LQKENI. CDR3 size: 13 residues. V lost 6 bases, J lost 7 bases, and 16 bases lay in between. The CDR3 here is CASSRQKLGEQYF. CDR3 in DNA: TGTGCCAGCTCCCGACAGAAATTGGGTGAGCAGTACTTC.

DNA of the CDR3: TGTGCCAGCAGCTTCGGACTAGCATACGAGCAGTACTTC. Residues: CASSFGLAYEQYF. The rearrangement links TRBV7-8 to TRBJ2-7; 8 bases agree with TRBD2. Per the germline V gene, CDR1 is SGHVS and CDR2 is FQNEAQ. The CDR3 is 13 residues long. Trimming at V came to 3 bases and at J to 4 bases, leaving 2 bases not matched to a gene.

This chain joins TRBV10-3 and TRBJ1-2; TRBD1 matches 10 bases. The V gene end was trimmed by 10 bases and the J gene end by 8 bases; junction bases not matched to a gene: 10. Per germline, CDR1 ENHRY and CDR2 SYGVKD. This CDR3 comprises 13 residues. The CDR3 bases are TGTGCCACCGGACAGGGGGATGTCGGGGGCTACACCTTC. Its translation is CATGQGDVGGYTF.